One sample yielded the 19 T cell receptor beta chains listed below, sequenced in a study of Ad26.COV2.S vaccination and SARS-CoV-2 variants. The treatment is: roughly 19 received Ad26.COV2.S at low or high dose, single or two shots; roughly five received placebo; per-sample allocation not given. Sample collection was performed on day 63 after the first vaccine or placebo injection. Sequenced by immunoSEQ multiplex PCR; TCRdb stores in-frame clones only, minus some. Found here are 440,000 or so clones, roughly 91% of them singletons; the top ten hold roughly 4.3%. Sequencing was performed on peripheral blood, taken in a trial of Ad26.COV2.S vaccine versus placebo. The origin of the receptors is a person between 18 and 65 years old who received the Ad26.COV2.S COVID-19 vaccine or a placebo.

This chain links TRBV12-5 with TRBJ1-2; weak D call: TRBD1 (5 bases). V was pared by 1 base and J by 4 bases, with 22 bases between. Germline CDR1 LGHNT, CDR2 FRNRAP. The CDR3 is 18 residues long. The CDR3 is CASGLGRGTGTGLYGYTF. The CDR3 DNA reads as TGTGCTAGTGGTTTGGGGAGAGGAACCGGGACTGGTCTCTATGGCTACACCTTC. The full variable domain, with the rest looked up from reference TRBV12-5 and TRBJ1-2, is DARVTQTPRHKVTEMGQEVTMRCQPILGHNTVFWYRQTMMQGLELLAYFRNRAPLDDSGMPKDRFSAEMPDATLATLKIQPSEPRDSAVYFCASGLGRGTGTGLYGYTFGSGTRLTVV.

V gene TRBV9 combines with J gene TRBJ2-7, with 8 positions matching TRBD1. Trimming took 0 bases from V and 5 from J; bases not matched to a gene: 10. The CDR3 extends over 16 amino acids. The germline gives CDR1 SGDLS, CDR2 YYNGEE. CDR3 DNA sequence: TGTGCCAGCAGCGTAGAAGGGGCAGGGGGCAGGGACGAGCAGTACTTC. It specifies CASSVEGAGGRDEQYF.

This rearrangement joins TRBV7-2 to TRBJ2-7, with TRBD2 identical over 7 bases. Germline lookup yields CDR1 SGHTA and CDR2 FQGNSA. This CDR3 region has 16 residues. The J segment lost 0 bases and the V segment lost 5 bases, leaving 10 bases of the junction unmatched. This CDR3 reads CASSLLPSGSSYEQYF. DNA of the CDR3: TGTGCCAGCAGCCTTCTACCTAGCGGAAGCTCCTACGAGCAGTACTTC.

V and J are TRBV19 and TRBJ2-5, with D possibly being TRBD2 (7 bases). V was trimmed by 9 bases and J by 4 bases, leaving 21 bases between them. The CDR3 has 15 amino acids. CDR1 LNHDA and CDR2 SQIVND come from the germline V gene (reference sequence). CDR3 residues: CASQGRGAGGETQYF. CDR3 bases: TGTGCCAGCCAGGGGAGGGGGGCTGGAGGAGAGACCCAGTACTTC.

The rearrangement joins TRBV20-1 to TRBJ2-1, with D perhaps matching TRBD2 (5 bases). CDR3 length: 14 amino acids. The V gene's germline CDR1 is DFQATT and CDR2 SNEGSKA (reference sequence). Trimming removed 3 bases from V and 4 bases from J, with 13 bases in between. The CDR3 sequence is CSASVQADYNEQFF. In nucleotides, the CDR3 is TGCAGTGCTAGTGTACAAGCGGATTACAATGAGCAGTTCTTC.

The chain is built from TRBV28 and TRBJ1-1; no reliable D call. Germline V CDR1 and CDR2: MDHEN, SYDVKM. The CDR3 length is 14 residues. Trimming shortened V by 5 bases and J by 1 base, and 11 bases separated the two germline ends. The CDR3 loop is CASSLRRENTEAFF. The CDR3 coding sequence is TGTGCCAGCAGTCTCCGACGGGAGAACACTGAAGCTTTCTTT.

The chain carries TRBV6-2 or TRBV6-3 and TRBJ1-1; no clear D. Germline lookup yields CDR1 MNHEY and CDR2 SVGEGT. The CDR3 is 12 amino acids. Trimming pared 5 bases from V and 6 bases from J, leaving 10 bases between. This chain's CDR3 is CASSDPVAEAFF. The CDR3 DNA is TGTGCCAGCAGTGACCCGGTGGCTGAAGCTTTCTTT.

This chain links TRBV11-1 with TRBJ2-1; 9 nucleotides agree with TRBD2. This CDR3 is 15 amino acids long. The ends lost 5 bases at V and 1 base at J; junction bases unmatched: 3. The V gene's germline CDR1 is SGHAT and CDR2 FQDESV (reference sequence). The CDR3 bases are TGTGCCAGCAGCGCGCGGGGGGGTTCCTACAATGAGCAGTTCTTC. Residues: CASSARGGSYNEQFF.

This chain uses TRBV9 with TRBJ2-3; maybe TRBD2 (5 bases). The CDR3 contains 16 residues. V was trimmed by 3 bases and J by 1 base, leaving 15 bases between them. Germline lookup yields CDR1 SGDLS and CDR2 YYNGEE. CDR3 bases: TGTGCCAGCAGCGAGAGAGAGGGTAGCGGCACAGATACGCAGTATTTT. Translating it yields CASSEREGSGTDTQYF.

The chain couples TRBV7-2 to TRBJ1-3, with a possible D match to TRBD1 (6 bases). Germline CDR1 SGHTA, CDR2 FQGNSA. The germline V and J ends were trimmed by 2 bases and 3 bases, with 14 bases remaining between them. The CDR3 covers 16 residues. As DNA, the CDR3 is TGTGCCAGCAGCTTACCGCAGGGGATTTTTGGAAACACCATATATTTT. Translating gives CASSLPQGIFGNTIYF.

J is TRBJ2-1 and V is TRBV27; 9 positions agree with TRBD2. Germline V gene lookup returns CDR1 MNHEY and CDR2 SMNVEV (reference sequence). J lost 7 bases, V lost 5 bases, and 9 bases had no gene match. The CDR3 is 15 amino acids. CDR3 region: CASSPASGIMNEQFF. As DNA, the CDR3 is TGTGCCAGCAGTCCTGCTAGCGGGATCATGAATGAGCAGTTCTTC.

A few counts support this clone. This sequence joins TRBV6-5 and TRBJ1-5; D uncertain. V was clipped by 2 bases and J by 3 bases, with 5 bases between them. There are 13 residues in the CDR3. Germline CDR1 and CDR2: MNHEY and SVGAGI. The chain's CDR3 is CASSYGINQPQHF. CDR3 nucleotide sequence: TGTGCCAGCAGTTACGGCATCAATCAGCCCCAGCATTTT.

The CDR3 reads CASSIRDSKNEQFF. The CDR3 DNA sequence: TGTGCCAGCAGCATCCGGGACTCTAAAAATGAGCAGTTCTTC. The chain carries TRBV7-9 and TRBJ2-1, with D tentatively TRBD2 (6 bases). The CDR3 covers 14 residues. V was trimmed by 5 bases and J by 7 bases, leaving 15 bases between them. Germline V CDR1 and CDR2: SEHNR, FQNEAQ (reference sequence).

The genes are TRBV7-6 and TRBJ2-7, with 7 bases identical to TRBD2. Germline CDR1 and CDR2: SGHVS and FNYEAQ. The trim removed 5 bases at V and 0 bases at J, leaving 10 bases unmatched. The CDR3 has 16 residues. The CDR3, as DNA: TGTGCCAGCAGCCCTGGCCTAGCGGAGAGCTCCTACGAGCAGTACTTC. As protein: CASSPGLAESSYEQYF.

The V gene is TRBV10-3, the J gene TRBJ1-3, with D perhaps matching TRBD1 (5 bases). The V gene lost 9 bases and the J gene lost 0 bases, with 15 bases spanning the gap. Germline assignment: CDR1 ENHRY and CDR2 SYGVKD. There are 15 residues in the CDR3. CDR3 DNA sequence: TGTGCCATAAACGCAGGGACGGCCTCTGGAAACACCATATATTTT. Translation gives CAINAGTASGNTIYF.

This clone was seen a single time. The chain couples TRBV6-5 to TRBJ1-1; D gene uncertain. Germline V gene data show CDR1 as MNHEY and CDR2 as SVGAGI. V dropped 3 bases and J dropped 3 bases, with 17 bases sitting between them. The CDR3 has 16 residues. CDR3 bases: TGTGCCAGCAGTTATAACGATCAAGGACTTGACACTGAAGCTTTCTTT. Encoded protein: CASSYNDQGLDTEAFF.

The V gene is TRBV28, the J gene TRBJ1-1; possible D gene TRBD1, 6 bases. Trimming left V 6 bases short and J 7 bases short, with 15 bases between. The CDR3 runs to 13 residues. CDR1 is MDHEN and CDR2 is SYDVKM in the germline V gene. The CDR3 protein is CASRVTGLGEAFF. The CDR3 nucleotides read TGTGCCAGCAGAGTCACAGGGTTAGGTGAAGCTTTCTTT. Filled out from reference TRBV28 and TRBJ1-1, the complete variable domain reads DVKVTQSSRYLVKRTGEKVFLECVQDMDHENMFWYRQDPGLGLRLIYFSYDVKMKEKGDIPEGYSVSREKKERFSLILESASTNQTSMYLCASRVTGLGEAFFGQGTRLTVV.

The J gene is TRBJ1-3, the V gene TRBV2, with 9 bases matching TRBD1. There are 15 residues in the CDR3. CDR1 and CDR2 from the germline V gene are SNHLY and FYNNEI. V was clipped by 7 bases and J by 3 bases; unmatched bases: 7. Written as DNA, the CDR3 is TGTGCCAGCACCCAACAGGGGGCGTATGGAAACACCATATATTTT. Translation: CASTQQGAYGNTIYF.

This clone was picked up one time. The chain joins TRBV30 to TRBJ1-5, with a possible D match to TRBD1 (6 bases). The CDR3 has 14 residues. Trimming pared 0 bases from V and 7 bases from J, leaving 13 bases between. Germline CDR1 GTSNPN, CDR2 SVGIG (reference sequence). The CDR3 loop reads CAWSVGQGLQPQHF. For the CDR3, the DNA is TGTGCCTGGAGTGTGGGGCAGGGGTTACAGCCCCAGCATTTT. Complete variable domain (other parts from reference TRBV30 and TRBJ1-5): SQTIHQWPATLVQPVGSPLSLECTVEGTSNPNLYWYRQAAGRGLQLLFYSVGIGQISSEVPQNLSASRPQDRQFILSSKKLLLSDSGFYLCAWSVGQGLQPQHFGDGTRLSIL.